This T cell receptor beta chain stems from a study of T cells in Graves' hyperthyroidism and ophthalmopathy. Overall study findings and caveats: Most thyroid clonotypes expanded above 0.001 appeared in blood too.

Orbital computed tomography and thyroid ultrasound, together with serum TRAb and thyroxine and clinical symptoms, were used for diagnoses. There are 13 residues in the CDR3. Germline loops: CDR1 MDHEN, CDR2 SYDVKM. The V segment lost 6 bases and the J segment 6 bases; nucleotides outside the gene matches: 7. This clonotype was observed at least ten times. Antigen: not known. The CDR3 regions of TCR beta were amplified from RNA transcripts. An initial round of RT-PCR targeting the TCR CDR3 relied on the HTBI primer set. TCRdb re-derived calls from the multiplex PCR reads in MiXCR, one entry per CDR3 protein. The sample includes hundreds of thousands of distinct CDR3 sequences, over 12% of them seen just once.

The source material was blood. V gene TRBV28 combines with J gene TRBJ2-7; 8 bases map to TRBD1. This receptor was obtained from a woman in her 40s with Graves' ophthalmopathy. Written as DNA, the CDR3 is TGTGCCAGCAGGGGACAGGCTGGAGGCGAGCAGTACTTC. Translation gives CASRGQAGGEQYF.